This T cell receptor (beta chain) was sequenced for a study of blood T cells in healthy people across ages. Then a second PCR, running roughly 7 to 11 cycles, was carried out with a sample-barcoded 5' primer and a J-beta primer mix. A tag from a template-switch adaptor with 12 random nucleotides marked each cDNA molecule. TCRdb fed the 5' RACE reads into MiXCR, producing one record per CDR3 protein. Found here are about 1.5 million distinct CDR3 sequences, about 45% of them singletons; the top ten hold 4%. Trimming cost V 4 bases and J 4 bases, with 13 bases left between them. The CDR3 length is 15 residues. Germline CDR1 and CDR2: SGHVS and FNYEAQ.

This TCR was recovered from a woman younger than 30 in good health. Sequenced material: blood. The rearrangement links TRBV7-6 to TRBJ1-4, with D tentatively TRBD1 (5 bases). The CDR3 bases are TGTGCCAGCAGCTACCTGACAGACTATAATGAAAAACTGTTTTTT. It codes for CASSYLTDYNEKLFF.